The rows below give T cell receptor beta chains drawn from one sample of a study of blood T cell repertoires in COVID-19. Assay used: immunoSEQ multiplex PCR; TCRdb lists only in-frame clones, some missing. This sample has about 100,000 clones, with about 90% found just once. Sequenced: peripheral blood. These receptors originate from a human donor with active COVID-19. The donor label of this sample is uncertain. Both conserved end residues are part of each CDR3. A D gene is named only where the DNA matches it firmly. Only some rows state a clone size, as once, few, many or a class for expanded clones.

TRBJ1-1 16 . TRBV5-6 . TGTGCCAGCAGCCGCGCCGGGTCCACGGTAGACACTGAAGCTTTCTTT CASSRAGSTVDTEAFF
TRBJ1-4 15 . TRBV4-3 TRBD1 TGCGCCAGCAGCCATGAACAGGGGGCGACGGGAAGACTGTTTTTT CASSHEQGATGRLFF
TRBJ1-1 15 . TRBV7-9 TRBD1 TGTGCCAGCAGTCATCCACAGGGGGCAGACACTGAAGCTTTCTTT CASSHPQGADTEAFF
TRBJ2-7 14 . TRBV5-1 TRBD2 TGCGCCAGCAGCTTAGAAGGCGGGGGCTACGAGCAGTACTTC CASSLEGGGYEQYF
TRBJ2-5 16 . TRBV15 TRBD1 TGTGCCACCCGACAGGGGGGGGGTTGGTACCAAGAGACCCAGTACTTC CATRQGGGWYQETQYF
TRBJ1-2 13 . TRBV3-1/TRBV3-2 . TGTGCCAGCAGCCACAGTACCTTCTATGGCTACACCTTC CASSHSTFYGYTF
TRBJ2-7 13 . TRBV2 . TGTGCCAGCAGTGTTACCGGGACACCCGAGCAGTACTTC CASSVTGTPEQYF
TRBJ2-7 13 . TRBV7-2 . TGTGCCACCGGGTCAGATGTTGTCCGCGAGCAGTACTTC CATGSDVVREQYF
TRBJ1-1 15 . TRBV19 TRBD1 TGTGCCAGTAGTAAGATCGACAGGGGGGACACTGAAGCTTTCTTT CASSKIDRGDTEAFF
TRBJ1-3 15 . TRBV10-2 . TGCGCCAGCAGTGATTCAGTAACCTCTGGAAACACCATATATTTT CASSDSVTSGNTIYF
TRBJ1-2 14 . TRBV12-5 . TGTGCTAGTTTGCGGCAGGGGTGGAACTATGGCTACACCTTC CASLRQGWNYGYTF
TRBJ1-6 15 few TRBV5-4 TRBD1 TGTGCCAGCAGCCCCCAAACAGGGGATTTGTCACCCCTCCACTTT CASSPQTGDLSPLHF
TRBJ2-1 15 once TRBV4-3 . TGCGCCAGCAGCCAATTAGCGATCTCCTACAATGAGCAGTTCTTC CASSQLAISYNEQFF
TRBJ2-3 15 . TRBV9 TRBD1 TGTGCCAGCAGCGTAGTGGACAGGGGATCAGATACGCAGTATTTT CASSVVDRGSDTQYF
TRBJ2-3 15 . TRBV7-8 TRBD2 TGTGCCAGCAGCCAGACTAGCGGGGATGCAGATACGCAGTATTTT CASSQTSGDADTQYF
TRBJ1-6 14 . TRBV4-1 . TGCGCCAGCAGCCAGTCAGTGTCCGGGTCACCCCTCCACTTT CASSQSVSGSPLHF
TRBJ2-1 14 . TRBV4-1 . TGCGCCAGCAGCCAAGATCAGGGGTGGGGTGAGCAGTTCTTC CASSQDQGWGEQFF
TRBJ1-4 16 . TRBV25-1 . TGTGCCAGCAGTGACCCTCTGGGGGGGCGTTATGAAAAACTGTTTTTT CASSDPLGGRYEKLFF
TRBJ1-2 16 . TRBV5-1 TRBD1 TGCGCCAGCAGCTCGACGACGGACAGGGAGAACTATGGCTACACCTTC CASSSTTDRENYGYTF
TRBJ2-1 17 . TRBV7-7 TRBD2 TGTGCTAGCAAATCTAGTTGCGGACTAGGGCCATACAATGAGCAGTTCTTC CASKSSCGLGPYNEQFF
TRBJ2-4 16 . TRBV2 . TGTGCCAGCAGTGAGCAGGGACTTTTAGCCAAAAACATTCAGTACTTC CASSEQGLLAKNIQYF
TRBJ1-5 15 . TRBV28 TRBD1 TGTGCCAGCAGCCAACCCCCGGGACAGAATCAGCCCCAGCATTTT CASSQPPGQNQPQHF
TRBJ2-1 14 . TRBV4-1 TRBD1 TGCGCCAGCAGCCGGACAGGGGGAAACAATGAGCAGTTCTTC CASSRTGGNNEQFF
TRBJ2-6 15 . TRBV4-2 . TGTGCCAGCAGTCAACAGGGTTCCGGGGCCAACGTCCTGACTTTC CASSQQGSGANVLTF
TRBJ2-1 14 . TRBV27 . TGTGCCAGCAGTTATAGCGCAGCCTACAATGAGCAGTTCTTC CASSYSAAYNEQFF
TRBJ1-3 15 . TRBV19 . TGTGCCAGTAGCCCCGAGACAATATCAGGAAACACCATATATTTT CASSPETISGNTIYF
TRBJ1-1 12 once TRBV25-1 . TGTGCCAGCAGTGAAATCAGGGGATGGGCTTTCTTT CASSEIRGWAFF